This T cell receptor beta chain was found in a study of blood T cell repertoires in COVID-19. The overall study: PBMCs, B-cell-depleted T cells, or T cells provided the cDNA or gDNA that made up the material.

The data were produced by immunoSEQ multiplex PCR, yet TCRdb's version contains in-frame clones alone and is incomplete. The top ten clones hold 9.2% of a sample with around 67,000 clones, roughly 81% of them seen once. The CDR3 is 14 amino acids. V was cut by 0 bases and J by 8 bases, with 11 bases left in between. The germline V gene encodes CDR1 SGHKS and CDR2 YYEKEE (reference sequence). Material: peripheral blood. The chain has TRBV5-5 and TRBJ1-4; no firm D call. This TCR derives from a human donor in a cohort sampled during active COVID-19. Written as DNA, the CDR3 is TGTGCCAGCAGCTTGGCATCGACGGGAGAAAAACTGTTTTTT. Translated, it gives CASSLASTGEKLFF.